This TCR beta chain was documented in a study of blood T cell repertoires in COVID-19. Study-level information: Samples representing acute and convalescent COVID-19 were sourced from the United States, Italy and Spain.

The CDR3 has 14 residues. V gave up 1 base and J gave up 7 bases; unmatched junction bases: 1. Germline loops: CDR1 MNHEY, CDR2 SVGAGI. Assay: immunoSEQ multiplex PCR; the TCRdb copy retains only in-frame clones and omits some. The data hold fewer than 250,000 clones, with around 91% observed a single time. This receptor was taken from a middle-aged woman with acute or convalescent COVID-19. V and J are TRBV6-5 and TRBJ1-6; 7 positions match TRBD1. Sequenced material: peripheral blood. This CDR3 is CASSYWDRNSPLHF. For the CDR3, the DNA is TGTGCCAGCAGTTACTGGGACAGAAATTCACCCCTCCACTTT.